This T cell receptor (beta chain) appears in the sequencing data of a study of CXCR3-negative and CXCR3-positive naive CD8 T cells. Broader study findings: CXCR3-expressing naive cells carried TRB CDR3s more hydrophobic than those of CXCR3-negative naive cells. Naive cells that were CXCR3-negative or CXCR3-positive used TRBV-TRBJ genes alike, while memory cells diverged.

Per germline, CDR1 MNHEY and CDR2 SVGAGI. The CDR3 contains 15 residues. Carrying UMI labels, the TRB cDNA libraries were prepared through 5' RACE. From the 5' RACE reads, TCRdb lists one entry per CDR3 protein and no DNA. Its table lists under 85,000 distinct CDR3 sequences. A remark on this clonotype: The antigen is unknown.

V and J are TRBV6-5 and TRBJ2-1; TCRdb reports TRBD1, a call that lacks DNA to check it against. The TCR was taken from a human donor in good health. Some clones in this sample may be carry-over from other donors' samples. The sequencing input was naive CXCR3+ CD8+ T cells from blood. Subset of the sample: CD45RO-CCR7+CD27+CD95- naive CD8+ T cells expressing CXCR3 (TNR3+). CDR3 protein: CAARPRQGPSNEQFF.